These 20 T cell receptor beta chains came from one sample sequenced in a study of cytomegalovirus exposure and HLA in healthy donors. The PCR was carried out with 60 Vbeta primers and 13 Jbeta primers. TCRdb's copy holds only in-frame clones and misses some; the assay was immunoSEQ multiplex PCR. The sample consists of 150,000 to 200,000 clones, around 80% of them appearing once. Input material: PBMCs. These receptors were taken from a girl aged 5-17 years in good health and CMV-seropositive.

This clone was seen only a few times. The chain recombines TRBV6-5 with TRBJ1-4; no reliable D call. This CDR3 spans 15 amino acids. Germline V gene sequence: CDR1 MNHEY, CDR2 SVGAGI. V was shortened by 5 bases and J by 0 bases, with 10 bases between the two germline ends. The CDR3 nucleotides are TGTGCCAGCAGTGGGAGACTCGCAACTAATGAAAAACTGTTTTTT. The encoded protein is CASSGRLATNEKLFF.

This clone was found a few times. The chain joins TRBV6-1 to TRBJ2-7; 8 positions match TRBD1. Losses at the gene ends were 6 bases for V and 4 bases for J; bases not matched to a gene: 8. The CDR3 is made up of 14 amino acids. CDR1 and CDR2 (germline): MNHNS, SASEGT. The chain's CDR3 is CASRETGVRYEQYF. CDR3 nucleotides: TGTGCCAGCAGAGAGACAGGGGTCCGTTACGAGCAGTACTTC.

V is TRBV9 and J is TRBJ2-1, with TRBD2 matching over 14 bases. Per the germline V gene, CDR1 is SGDLS and CDR2 is YYNGEE. The CDR3 has 22 residues. The J segment lost 12 bases and the V segment lost 3 bases, leaving 29 bases of the junction unmatched. CDR3 nucleotides: TGTGCCAGCAGCGCCGAACGAGGACAGGGCTTGCTCTCGGGACTAGCGGGAGAAACGCAGTTCTTC. Translating gives CASSAERGQGLLSGLAGETQFF.

The CDR3 DNA is TGTGCCAGCAGCTTATCAGGGCCAGTCTATGGCTACACCTTC. Protein product: CASSLSGPVYGYTF. The genes are TRBV7-2 and TRBJ1-2; tentative D call: TRBD1 (5 bases). Germline CDR1 and CDR2: SGHTA and FQGNSA. V lost 2 bases and J lost 4, with 11 bases in between. This CDR3 is 14 amino acids long. The full variable domain, rest sourced from reference TRBV7-2 and TRBJ1-2, is GAGVSQSPSNKVTEKGKDVELRCDPISGHTALYWYRQSLGQGLEFLIYFQGNSAPDKSGLPSDRFSAERTGGSVSTLTIQRTQQEDSAVYLCASSLSGPVYGYTFGSGTRLTVV.

The chain couples TRBV5-4 to TRBJ2-1; TRBD2 might be the D (5 bases). The V gene's germline CDR1 is SGHNT and CDR2 YYREEE (reference sequence). This CDR3 contains 14 residues. Between the trimmed V and J ends, which lost 3 bases and 8 bases, there was a span of 15 bases. CDR3 DNA sequence: TGTGCCAGCAGCTCGATCGAGGGAGTCGATGAGCAGTTCTTC. Translation: CASSSIEGVDEQFF.

The genes are TRBV18 and TRBJ2-7; possibly TRBD1 for D (5 bases). Germline V lookup: CDR1 KGHSH, CDR2 LQKENI. This CDR3 region has 15 residues. V was cut by 3 bases and J by 0 bases, with 12 bases left in between. CDR3: CASSPDTELSYEQYF. The CDR3 DNA is TGTGCCAGCTCACCGGACACCGAACTCTCCTACGAGCAGTACTTC.

The genes are TRBV10-1 and TRBJ2-4; 9 positions match TRBD1. V lost 5 bases and J lost 8; bases outside the gene matches: 13. This CDR3 region has 16 residues. CDR1 is WNHNN, CDR2 SYGVQD, per germline (reference sequence). CDR3 in amino acids: CASSQDRGGQGDIQYF. The CDR3 DNA is TGCGCCAGCAGTCAAGACAGGGGGGGGCAGGGAGACATTCAGTACTTC.

V and J are TRBV7-9 and TRBJ1-4; D remains unclear. V was cut by 0 bases and J by 5 bases, with 4 bases left in between. The CDR3 is 13 residues long. The germline CDR1 and CDR2 sequences are SEHNR and FQNEAQ (reference sequence). The CDR3 reads CASSLAANEKLFF. In DNA, the CDR3 is TGTGCCAGCAGCTTAGCAGCCAATGAAAAACTGTTTTTT.

The gene calls are TRBV27 and TRBJ1-4; 7 nucleotides line up with TRBD1. CDR1 is MNHEY, CDR2 SMNVEV, per germline (reference sequence). The length of the CDR3 is 15 residues. The trim removed 3 bases at V and 5 bases at J, leaving 6 bases unmatched. The CDR3, as DNA: TGTGCCAGCAGTTTCCTAGGGGGCCTGAATGAAAAACTGTTTTTT. Translation: CASSFLGGLNEKLFF.

This sequence joins TRBV2 and TRBJ2-2, with TRBD2 identical over 9 bases. CDR1 is SNHLY, CDR2 FYNNEI, per germline. Trimming cost V 6 bases and J 3 bases; bases outside gene matches: 8. The CDR3 contains 16 residues. This CDR3 reads CASSHPSGTYTGELFF. The CDR3 DNA follows: TGTGCCAGCAGCCACCCTAGCGGGACCTACACCGGGGAGCTGTTTTTT.

The chain carries TRBV5-1 and TRBJ1-4; D uncertain. This CDR3 has 14 amino acids. From germline, CDR1 is SGHRS and CDR2 YFSETQ. V was trimmed by 2 bases and J by 0 bases, leaving 5 bases between them. The CDR3 loop is CASSFEPTNEKLFF. CDR3 sequence (DNA): TGCGCCAGCAGCTTCGAGCCAACTAATGAAAAACTGTTTTTT. Looking up the rest from reference TRBV5-1 and TRBJ1-4 gives the full variable domain: KAGVTQTPRYLIKTRGQQVTLSCSPISGHRSVSWYQQTPGQGLQFLFEYFSETQRNKGNFPGRFSGRQFSNSRSEMNVSTLELGDSALYLCASSFEPTNEKLFFGSGTQLSVL.

The CDR3 region is CASSSQTGDEQYF. The CDR3 DNA sequence: TGTGCCAGCAGCTCCCAGACAGGGGACGAGCAGTACTTC. V usage is TRBV7-2 and J usage is TRBJ2-7, with TRBD1 identical over 8 bases. After removal of 4 bases from V and 5 bases from J, the junction contained 4 bases not matched to a gene. The CDR3 length is 13 residues. Per germline, CDR1 SGHTA and CDR2 FQGNSA.

This chain uses TRBV30 with TRBJ2-7; D is ambiguous. The CDR3 spans 12 residues. Germline-derived CDR1 and CDR2 are GTSNPN and SVGIG (reference sequence). Between the trimmed V and J ends, which lost 1 base and 3 bases, there was a span of 7 bases. The CDR3: CAWSETSYEQYF. The CDR3 coding sequence is TGTGCCTGGAGTGAAACAAGCTACGAGCAGTACTTC.

This clone was detected only once. V usage is TRBV10-3 and J usage is TRBJ1-4; D uncertain. There are 15 residues in the CDR3. The V end was cut by 0 bases, the J end by 0 bases, with 5 bases between. In germline, CDR1 is ENHRY, CDR2 SYGVKD. The CDR3 sequence is CAISESEATNEKLFF. The CDR3 bases are TGTGCCATCAGTGAGTCAGAGGCAACTAATGAAAAACTGTTTTTT.

This sequence joins TRBV7-6 and TRBJ2-1; 11 bases are a match to TRBD2. This CDR3 spans 16 amino acids. Germline values: CDR1 SGHVS, CDR2 FNYEAQ. After removal of 5 bases from V and 5 bases from J, the junction contained 8 bases not matched to a gene. CDR3 DNA sequence: TGTGCCAGCAGCCAAAGGATAGCGGGAGGGCACAATGAGCAGTTCTTC. It yields the protein CASSQRIAGGHNEQFF. Looking up the rest from reference TRBV7-6 and TRBJ2-1 gives the full variable domain: GAGVSQSPRYKVTKRGQDVALRCDPISGHVSLYWYRQALGQGPEFLTYFNYEAQQDKSGLPNDRFSAERPEGSISTLTIQRTEQRDSAMYRCASSQRIAGGHNEQFFGPGTRLTVL.

The J gene is TRBJ2-7, the V gene TRBV5-1; 9 nucleotides line up with TRBD1. The germline CDR1 and CDR2 sequences are SGHRS and YFSETQ. This CDR3 is built from 14 residues. The V and J ends lost 6 bases and 5 bases, in that order; junction bases with no gene match: 9. The CDR3 protein is CASKVGDRVNEQYF. Here the CDR3 DNA reads TGCGCCAGCAAAGTGGGGGACAGGGTGAACGAGCAGTACTTC.

The gene calls are TRBV28 and TRBJ2-2; 8 positions match TRBD1. Germline loops: CDR1 MDHEN, CDR2 SYDVKM. V gave up 3 bases and J gave up 1 base; unmatched junction bases: 1. This CDR3 region has 15 residues. Here the CDR3 DNA reads TGTGCCAGCAGTTTCGGGACAGGGAACACCGGGGAGCTGTTTTTT. This encodes CASSFGTGNTGELFF.

The J gene is TRBJ1-4, the V gene TRBV28, with D possibly matching TRBD1 (5 bases). Germline loops: CDR1 MDHEN, CDR2 SYDVKM. The CDR3 consists of 16 residues. V shed 3 bases and J shed 5 bases, with 16 bases lying between them. CDR3 sequence: CASSLQGAGENEKLFF. In DNA form, the CDR3 reads TGTGCCAGCAGTTTGCAGGGCGCTGGTGAAAATGAAAAACTGTTTTTT.

On this clone: At one boundary the junction diverges from the germline segment, which might be a read error. The DNA of the CDR3 is TGTGCCAGCACCCTCCGACAACTAGGTAGACGCTGGGAGCAGCACTTC. Protein sequence: CASTLRQLGRRWEQHF. V and J are TRBV28 and TRBJ2-5, with D perhaps matching TRBD2 (5 bases). The CDR3 runs 16 residues. The germline gives CDR1 MDHEN, CDR2 SYDVKM.

V and J are TRBV27 and TRBJ2-5; TRBD2 might be the D (5 bases). The CDR3 consists of 15 residues. Trimming removed 6 bases from V and 5 bases from J, with 19 bases in between. The germline gives CDR1 MNHEY, CDR2 SMNVEV (reference sequence). The CDR3 spells CASSTLGVAGETQYF. CDR3 coding DNA: TGTGCCAGCAGCACATTGGGAGTAGCTGGGGAGACCCAGTACTTC.